This note documents a single T cell receptor beta chain sequence. These data are taken from a study of control samples from healthy donors and cancer patients. This CDR3 region has 13 residues. V was shortened by 8 bases and J by 8 bases, with 16 bases between the two germline ends. Some clones are missing from TCRdb's copy, which holds only in-frame ones; the method was immunoSEQ multiplex PCR. The sample includes some 140,000 clones, under 90% of them seen just once. The receptor's source is a man over 45 with head and neck cancer. V usage is TRBV12-3 or TRBV12-4 and J usage is TRBJ2-1; D not resolved. The specimen was PBMCs. The CDR3 bases are TGTGCCAGCGTCCCTCGCCGATTGGATGAGCAGTTCTTC. It codes for CASVPRRLDEQFF.